The 14 T cell receptor beta chains listed next were all sequenced from one sample in a study of blood T cells in healthy people across ages (dated by TCRdb to the mid-2010s). Libraries were built with 5' RACE. TCRdb shows the sequencer as Illumina HiSeq 2500. A second PCR of about 7 to 12 cycles was run with a J-beta primer mix and a sample-barcoded 5' primer. The public reads were reanalyzed by TCRdb: fastp trimming at Q25, MiXCR alignment, in-frame beta chains only. Entries are consolidated by CDR3 protein sequence, retaining the most common genes and DNA. The sample data list roughly 900,000 distinct CDR3 sequences, and roughly 48% of these were observed just once. The ten top clones hold 13% of the sample. Sequences were obtained from blood. All receptors come from a man aged 25 to 40 in good health.

The chain is built from TRBV12-3 or TRBV12-4 and TRBJ1-5, with D hard to call. The ends were cut back, 11 bases at V and 4 bases at J, with 15 bases in the middle. This CDR3 has 13 residues. CDR3 residues: CAGTYGGNQPQHF. The DNA for the CDR3 is TGTGCCGGCACCTACGGAGGGAATCAGCCCCAGCATTTT.

This chain's CDR3 is CASSQRTGLAEQYF. The CDR3 nucleotides read TGCGCCAGCAGCCAAAGGACCGGACTAGCGGAGCAGTACTTC. This rearrangement joins TRBV4-1 to TRBJ2-5, with 10 bases aligning to TRBD2. V trimming: 2 bases; J trimming: 11 bases; junction bases outside the gene matches: 8. CDR1 MGHRA and CDR2 YSYEKL come from the germline V gene. The CDR3 contains 14 residues.

This clonotype was counted between two and nine times. The chain combines TRBV27 with TRBJ2-3; D ambiguous. Looked up from germline, CDR1 is MNHEY and CDR2 is SMNVEV (reference sequence). Trimming stripped 3 bases from V and 1 base from J, with 14 bases between. The CDR3 spans 16 residues. The CDR3 reads CASSFSMGSGTDTQYF. In DNA, the CDR3 is TGTGCCAGCAGTTTTAGTATGGGTTCGGGCACAGATACGCAGTATTTT.

This clonotype occurred a few times. CDR3 bases: TGCGCCAGCAGCCAAGTTCAAGGTTTCTACGAGCAGTACTTC. Amino acid sequence: CASSQVQGFYEQYF. The chain employs TRBV4-3 and TRBJ2-7; no definite D call. The CDR3 runs 14 residues. Per the germline V gene, CDR1 is LGHNA and CDR2 is YSLEER. V lost 1 base, J lost 3 bases, and 10 bases lay in between.

The chain recombines TRBV10-3 with TRBJ2-4, with 9 bases lining up with TRBD1. V lost 8 bases and J lost 5; bases outside the gene matches: 1. Germline CDR1 is ENHRY and CDR2 is SYGVKD. This CDR3 comprises 12 residues. The CDR3, as DNA: TGTGCCATCCGGGACAGGGAAAACATTCAGTACTTC. Protein: CAIRDRENIQYF.

This clonotype was recorded a few times. This chain connects TRBV10-3 to TRBJ2-4; unclear D gene. V shed 3 bases and J shed 0 bases, with 9 bases lying between them. This CDR3 has 15 amino acids. Looked up from germline, CDR1 is ENHRY and CDR2 is SYGVKD. CDR3 in DNA: TGTGCCATCAGTGAAGGGCCTACAGCCAAAAACATTCAGTACTTC. As protein: CAISEGPTAKNIQYF.

The chain carries TRBV4-2 and TRBJ2-7; D possibly uses TRBD1 or TRBD2 (6 bases each). The germline V and J ends were trimmed by 3 bases and 0 bases, with 18 bases remaining between them. The CDR3 contains 17 residues. The germline gives CDR1 LGHNA, CDR2 YNFKEQ. The CDR3 reads CASSQRGGQWSSYEQYF. Here the CDR3 DNA reads TGTGCCAGCAGCCAGAGGGGAGGACAGTGGAGCTCCTACGAGCAGTACTTC.

This clonotype was counted a few times. The V call is TRBV7-9, the J call TRBJ2-3, with D possibly being TRBD1 (6 bases). Trimming cost V 3 bases and J 3 bases, with 16 bases left between them. The CDR3 runs 16 residues. CDR1 SEHNR and CDR2 FQNEAQ come from the germline V gene (reference sequence). The CDR3 DNA sequence: TGTGCCAGCAGCTTTGAGAAAGGGGGTTGGACAGATACGCAGTATTTT. Protein: CASSFEKGGWTDTQYF.

This chain connects TRBV7-2 to TRBJ2-7; weak D call: TRBD2 (7 bases). The length of the CDR3 is 16 residues. Trimming pared 2 bases from V and 2 bases from J, leaving 16 bases between. Germline V gives CDR1 SGHTA, CDR2 FQGNSA. CDR3 protein: CASSLRSGGGTYEQYF. As DNA, the CDR3 is TGTGCCAGCAGCTTACGGTCGGGGGGCGGGACCTACGAGCAGTACTTC.

The chain couples TRBV14 to TRBJ2-1; D unclear. Trimming took 0 bases from V and 13 from J, leaving 10 bases between them. CDR3 length: 12 amino acids. Germline V lookup: CDR1 SGHDN, CDR2 FVKESK. The CDR3 spells CASSQDPLVQFF. The CDR3 region has the DNA TGTGCCAGCAGCCAAGATCCATTAGTCCAGTTCTTC.

The chain uses TRBV12-3 or TRBV12-4 and TRBJ1-2; tentatively, D is TRBD1 (6 bases). The V end lost 5 bases, the J end lost 5 bases, and 12 bases lay between the germline ends. The CDR3 is 13 amino acids. CDR3 loop: CASSLTGRYGYTF. CDR3 DNA: TGTGCCAGCAGTCTCACAGGGAGGTATGGCTACACCTTC.

This chain connects TRBV7-8 to TRBJ2-1; D gene unclear. The assigned J gene may be wrong: the sequence end matches TRBJ2-7 better. Germline assignment: CDR1 SGHVS and CDR2 FQNEAQ. CDR3 length: 13 residues. CDR3 in DNA: TGTGCCAGCAGCTTAGTTTTGCACAATGAGCAGTACTTC. This translates into CASSLVLHNEQYF.

V and J are TRBV19 and TRBJ2-7; 8 nucleotides match TRBD1. V trimming: 5 bases; J trimming: 7 bases; junction bases outside the gene matches: 7. The CDR3 consists of 13 residues. Germline V gives CDR1 LNHDA, CDR2 SQIVND (reference sequence). This CDR3 reads CASSQDRAWEQYF. The CDR3 bases are TGTGCCAGTAGTCAGGACAGGGCGTGGGAGCAGTACTTC.

The chain links TRBV2 to TRBJ1-5; D call uncertain. Trimming took off 3 bases at V and 2 bases at J, with 17 bases between the two ends. The CDR3 runs to 17 residues. Germline CDR1 SNHLY, CDR2 FYNNEI. In nucleotides, the CDR3 is TGTGCCAGCAGTGATACCCTGGGCCGGAGGGGCAATCAGCCCCAGCATTTT. Its protein product is CASSDTLGRRGNQPQHF. The whole variable domain, filled in from reference TRBV2 and TRBJ1-5, reads EPEVTQTPSHQVTQMGQEVILRCVPISNHLYFYWYRQILGQKVEFLVSFYNNEISEKSEIFDDQFSVERPDGSNFTLKIRSTKLEDSAMYFCASSDTLGRRGNQPQHFGDGTRLSIL.